Listed here are 9 T cell receptor beta chains from one sample, sequenced in a study of T cell repertoires in cytomegalovirus infection. MiXCR, run by TCRdb on the reads, gives a single entry per CDR3 protein. The sample records around 530,000 distinct CDR3 sequences, about 26% being singletons. The sample taken for sequencing was PBMCs. The receptors come from a human donor in good health (CMV status not recorded). Some clones in this sample may be carry-over from other donors' samples.

This clonotype was found many times. The chain joins TRBV7-2 to TRBJ2-5; unclear D gene. Trimming pared 1 base from V and 4 bases from J, leaving 13 bases between. CDR1 is SGHTA and CDR2 is FQGNSA in the germline V gene. This CDR3 is 15 amino acids long. CDR3 protein: CASSLDTAPLETQYF. The CDR3 nucleotides read TGTGCCAGCAGCTTAGACACAGCCCCCCTAGAGACCCAGTACTTC.

The chain carries TRBV11-3 and TRBJ2-6; 7 nucleotides match TRBD2. The trim removed 4 bases at V and 2 bases at J, leaving 11 bases unmatched. Germline V CDR1 and CDR2: SGHNT, YENEEA. This CDR3 spans 18 amino acids. CDR3 sequence: CASSSPWAGVPGANVLTF. In nucleotides, the CDR3 is TGTGCCAGCAGCTCCCCGTGGGCGGGAGTACCTGGGGCCAACGTCCTGACTTTC.

The rearrangement uses TRBV6-5 and TRBJ2-3, with D unclear. Germline V gene data show CDR1 as MNHEY and CDR2 as SVGAGI. V was trimmed by 0 bases and J by 4 bases, leaving 14 bases between them. This CDR3 is built from 16 residues. This CDR3 is CASSYSRFGGPDTQYF. Written as DNA, the CDR3 is TGTGCCAGCAGTTACTCTCGGTTCGGTGGACCAGATACGCAGTATTTT.

V usage is TRBV9 and J usage is TRBJ2-3; TRBD2 matches 9 bases. Germline loops: CDR1 SGDLS, CDR2 YYNGEE. The CDR3 extends over 16 amino acids. J lost 4 bases, V lost 0 bases, and 6 bases had no gene match. CDR3: CASSVGIAGDADTQYF. The CDR3, as DNA: TGTGCCAGCAGCGTAGGCATAGCGGGAGATGCAGATACGCAGTATTTT. Using reference TRBV9 and TRBJ2-3 for the parts outside the CDR3, the full variable domain is DSGVTQTPKHLITATGQRVTLRCSPRSGDLSVYWYQQSLDQGLQFLIQYYNGEERAKGNILERFSAQQFPDLHSELNLSSLELGDSALYFCASSVGIAGDADTQYFGPGTRLTVL.

The chain joins TRBV7-8 to TRBJ2-2; D is uncertain. The V and J ends lost 3 bases and 5 bases respectively, with 10 bases between them. Germline V gene sequence: CDR1 SGHVS, CDR2 FQNEAQ. There are 14 residues in the CDR3. The DNA of the CDR3 is TGTGCCAGCAGCTTCCAGCACGCGACCGGGGAGCTGTTTTTT. It codes for CASSFQHATGELFF.

The chain recombines TRBV2 with TRBJ2-1, with D possibly being TRBD2 (7 bases). Germline CDR1 SNHLY, CDR2 FYNNEI. With 8 bases removed from V and 5 bases from J, the gap between germline ends came to 16 bases. This CDR3 region has 14 residues. This CDR3 is CASGGGGPDNEQFF. CDR3 DNA: TGTGCCAGCGGAGGGGGGGGGCCCGACAATGAGCAGTTCTTC.

This chain connects TRBV2 to TRBJ1-1, with D possibly matching TRBD1 (6 bases). With 6 bases removed from V and 5 bases from J, the gap between germline ends came to 13 bases. The germline V gene has CDR1 SNHLY and CDR2 FYNNEI. This CDR3 has 13 amino acids. The CDR3 DNA reads as TGTGCCAGCAGCGGGGCAGGGGAGACTGAAGCTTTCTTT. This gives the protein CASSGAGETEAFF.

As to this clonotype: It may be a read error: a sequence one base away is much more abundant. V and J are TRBV12-3 or TRBV12-4 and TRBJ1-1; D unclear. The CDR3 sequence is 14 residues long. Trimming took 5 bases from V and 7 from J, leaving 17 bases between them. The CDR3 DNA follows: TGTGCCAGCAGTCCCCGGACGGAGGTCAGTGAAGCTTTCTTT. This sequence encodes CASSPRTEVSEAFF.

This clonotype has just a few counts. This sequence joins TRBV12-3 or TRBV12-4 and TRBJ2-3; no clear D gene. The V gene lost 6 bases and the J gene lost 9 bases, with 13 bases spanning the gap. The CDR3 is 12 residues long. For the CDR3, the DNA is TGTGCCAGCAGCCTCCCGTCGGAGACGCAGTATTTT. Translation gives CASSLPSETQYF.